A single sample gave rise to the 23 T cell receptor beta chains below, sequenced in a study of blood T cell repertoires in COVID-19. Clones were read by immunoSEQ multiplex PCR, and TCRdb kept only the in-frame ones, dropping some. Of around 190,000 clones listed, roughly 76% are singletons. The sequencing sample was made of peripheral blood. These TCRs come from a middle-aged woman with COVID-19, enrolled during active disease.

The V and J genes are TRBV12-5 and TRBJ2-2; tentative D call: TRBD2 (5 bases). Germline loops: CDR1 LGHNT, CDR2 FRNRAP. This CDR3 has 16 amino acids. V was pared by 5 bases and J by 0 bases, with 13 bases between. CDR3 bases: TGTGCTAGTGGTACCGGACGGGGAACGAACACCGGGGAGCTGTTTTTT. It translates to CASGTGRGTNTGELFF.

The V and J genes are TRBV19 and TRBJ1-2; the D gene is possibly TRBD1 (6 bases). Germline CDR1 reads LNHDA; CDR2 reads SQIVND (reference sequence). This CDR3 has 13 amino acids. V dropped 2 bases and J dropped 8 bases, with 12 bases sitting between them. Here the CDR3 reads CASSIMTGVGYTF. CDR3 sequence (DNA): TGTGCCAGTAGTATAATGACAGGTGTCGGCTACACCTTC.

The chain combines TRBV19 with TRBJ2-3; tentative D call: TRBD2 (5 bases). Trimming took 5 bases from V and 2 from J, leaving 14 bases between them. Germline assignment: CDR1 LNHDA and CDR2 SQIVND (reference sequence). The CDR3 loop spans 15 amino acids. CDR3 DNA sequence: TGTGCCAGTAGTCCCATACTAGGATACACAGATACGCAGTATTTT. Protein sequence: CASSPILGYTDTQYF.

The genes are TRBV25-1 and TRBJ1-5; D gene unclear. This CDR3 spans 14 amino acids. V was cut by 3 bases and J by 7 bases, with 13 bases left in between. The V gene's germline CDR1 is MGHDK and CDR2 SYGVNS. The CDR3 region is CASSDKEVWQPQHF. DNA for the CDR3: TGTGCCAGCAGTGATAAAGAGGTTTGGCAGCCCCAGCATTTT.

The count of this clone is one. CDR3 sequence reads: CASSFTGVAGGDEQFF. As DNA, the CDR3 is TGCGCCAGCAGCTTCACAGGGGTAGCGGGAGGGGATGAGCAGTTCTTC. This rearrangement joins TRBV5-1 to TRBJ2-1, with TRBD2 identical over 11 bases. This CDR3 has 16 residues. Germline V gene data show CDR1 as SGHRS and CDR2 as YFSETQ. The V segment lost 2 bases and the J segment 8 bases; nucleotides outside the gene matches: 9.

J is TRBJ2-2 and V is TRBV28; D gene unclear. The CDR3 sequence is 14 residues long. The germline CDR1 and CDR2 sequences are MDHEN and SYDVKM. Trimming removed 7 bases at V and 1 base at J, with 10 bases between. The CDR3 DNA is TGTGCCAGCAAGACGCAGGTGAACACCGGGGAGCTGTTTTTT. It encodes CASKTQVNTGELFF.

Regarding this clone: A much larger clone lies one base from this, so it may be a read error. The J gene is TRBJ2-3, the V gene TRBV11-2; 8 bases match TRBD2. Germline V gene data show CDR1 as SGHAT and CDR2 as FQNNGV. CDR3 length: 13 residues. The ends lost 6 bases at V and 4 bases at J; junction bases unmatched: 3. CDR3 sequence (DNA): TGTGCCAGCAGTCACGGGGGGGCAGATACGCAGTATTTT. It encodes CASSHGGADTQYF.

This clone is a singleton in its sample. CDR3 sequence reads: CASSLLRTTNEKLFF. The CDR3 nucleotides read TGTGCCAGCAGCTTATTGCGGACAACTAATGAAAAACTGTTTTTT. The chain employs TRBV11-2 and TRBJ1-4; D unresolved. The V gene lost 2 bases and the J gene lost 0 bases, with 7 bases spanning the gap. Germline-derived CDR1 and CDR2 are SGHAT and FQNNGV. The CDR3 has 15 amino acids.

This clone was picked up a small number of times. The chain is built from TRBV18 and TRBJ2-6, with TRBD1 identical over 7 bases. There are 18 residues in the CDR3. V lost 2 bases, J lost 0 bases, and 7 bases stayed unmatched. The germline gives CDR1 KGHSH, CDR2 LQKENI. The CDR3 spells CASSPFLGQSSGANVLTF. The CDR3, as DNA: TGTGCCAGCTCACCATTCCTGGGACAGAGCTCTGGGGCCAACGTCCTGACTTTC. The full variable domain, in which reference TRBV18 and TRBJ2-6 provide the parts outside the CDR3, is NAGVMQNPRHLVRRRGQEARLRCSPMKGHSHVYWYRQLPEEGLKFMVYLQKENIIDESGMPKERFSAEFPKEGPSILRIQQVVRGDSAAYFCASSPFLGQSSGANVLTFGAGSRLTVL.

The chain couples TRBV19 to TRBJ2-1, with 8 bases lining up with TRBD2. J lost 7 bases, V lost 0 bases, and 5 bases had no gene match. The CDR3 runs to 15 residues. Germline loops: CDR1 LNHDA, CDR2 SQIVND (reference sequence). CDR3 sequence reads: CASSIEGLVGNEQFF. CDR3 nucleotides: TGTGCCAGTAGTATAGAGGGACTAGTAGGAAATGAGCAGTTCTTC.

V usage is TRBV10-1 and J usage is TRBJ2-5; possible D gene TRBD2, 6 bases. Germline V gene lookup returns CDR1 WNHNN and CDR2 SYGVQD (reference sequence). The V end was cut by 6 bases, the J end by 4 bases, with 15 bases between. The CDR3 runs 14 residues. The CDR3 nucleotides read TGCGCCAGCAGCGCGGATGGGAGGCGAGAGACCCAGTACTTC. Amino acids: CASSADGRRETQYF.

The V call is TRBV20-1, the J call TRBJ1-2, with D unclear. Germline V gene sequence: CDR1 DFQATT, CDR2 SNEGSKA (reference sequence). This CDR3 has 11 residues. With 3 bases removed from V and 10 bases from J, the gap between germline ends came to 12 bases. The chain's CDR3 is CSASRLVFYTF. In DNA, the CDR3 is TGCAGTGCTAGTCGGTTAGTCTTCTACACCTTC.

This chain uses TRBV5-1 with TRBJ2-7, with D perhaps TRBD1 (6 bases). Germline V lookup: CDR1 SGHRS, CDR2 YFSETQ. The CDR3 has 14 amino acids. V was clipped by 0 bases and J by 4 bases, with 11 bases between them. The CDR3 spells CASSLGGHKYEQYF. The CDR3 nucleotides read TGCGCCAGCAGCTTGGGGGGACACAAATACGAGCAGTACTTC.

The V gene is TRBV27, the J gene TRBJ2-1, with 7 positions matching TRBD2. The CDR3 has 13 amino acids. Looked up from germline, CDR1 is MNHEY and CDR2 is SMNVEV (reference sequence). Losses at the gene ends were 5 bases for V and 7 bases for J; bases not matched to a gene: 5. The CDR3 bases are TGTGCCAGCAGTCCTTTACTAGCGAATGAGCAGTTCTTC. Translation: CASSPLLANEQFF.

About this clone itself: One end of the junction fails to match germline, which may point to a read error. The chain has TRBV2 and TRBJ1-5; 7 nucleotides align to TRBD1. This CDR3 has 15 amino acids. CDR1 SNHLY and CDR2 FYNNEI come from the germline V gene. The CDR3 sequence is CASNEQGLSNQPQHF. DNA of the CDR3: TGTGCCAGCAATGAACAGGGGTTAAGCAATCAGCCCCAGCATTTT.

This rearrangement joins TRBV7-3 to TRBJ1-5; perhaps TRBD1 as D (6 bases). V was clipped by 5 bases and J by 4 bases, with 9 bases between them. CDR1 and CDR2 (germline): SGHTA, FQGTGA. The CDR3 has 13 amino acids. CDR3: CASSPQGNQPQHF. Here the CDR3 DNA reads TGTGCCAGCAGCCCACAGGGAAATCAGCCCCAGCATTTT.

This chain connects TRBV2 to TRBJ1-1, with 8 bases that match TRBD1. V lost 6 bases to trimming and J lost 4 bases; unmatched junction nucleotides: 4. The V gene's germline CDR1 is SNHLY and CDR2 FYNNEI. This CDR3 is built from 13 residues. CDR3 amino acids: CASSSQGATEAFF. The CDR3, as DNA: TGTGCCAGCAGCTCTCAGGGGGCCACTGAAGCTTTCTTT.

For the CDR3, the DNA is TGTGCCAGCAGTTTCAGGACTAGCGGGGGGGAAGGTGAGCAGTTCTTC. It yields the protein CASSFRTSGGEGEQFF. The chain uses TRBV27 and TRBJ2-1; 15 bases are shared with TRBD2. With 3 bases clipped from V and 9 bases from J, the junction kept 6 bases outside the gene matches. CDR1 and CDR2 (germline): MNHEY, SMNVEV (reference sequence). The CDR3 runs 16 residues.

The chain uses TRBV2 and TRBJ2-3, with unresolved D. This CDR3 comprises 14 residues. Deletions cut 3 bases from V and 1 base from J, with 8 bases between. Germline V lookup: CDR1 SNHLY, CDR2 FYNNEI. CDR3 loop: CASSEWQGTDTQYF. The CDR3 DNA reads as TGTGCCAGCAGTGAGTGGCAGGGCACAGATACGCAGTATTTT. The variable domain in full, completed from reference TRBV2 and TRBJ2-3, reads EPEVTQTPSHQVTQMGQEVILRCVPISNHLYFYWYRQILGQKVEFLVSFYNNEISEKSEIFDDQFSVERPDGSNFTLKIRSTKLEDSAMYFCASSEWQGTDTQYFGPGTRLTVL.

The chain has TRBV4-2 and TRBJ1-1, with D perhaps TRBD1 (5 bases). The ends were cut back, 0 bases at V and 0 bases at J, with 11 bases in the middle. From germline, CDR1 is LGHNA and CDR2 YNFKEQ. The CDR3 has 16 residues. CDR3 in DNA: TGTGCCAGCAGCCAAGAGCGGGACGCTATGAACACTGAAGCTTTCTTT. It translates to CASSQERDAMNTEAFF.

The V call is TRBV11-2, the J call TRBJ2-5; the match to TRBD1 covers 9 bases. The germline V gene encodes CDR1 SGHAT and CDR2 FQNNGV. CDR3 length: 14 amino acids. J lost 4 bases, V lost 5 bases, and 5 bases had no gene match. This CDR3 is CASSPMGQGETQYF. The CDR3 bases are TGTGCCAGCAGCCCAATGGGACAGGGAGAGACCCAGTACTTC.

The rearrangement joins TRBV27 to TRBJ2-5, with 10 bases that match TRBD1. This CDR3 region has 16 residues. The germline CDR1 and CDR2 sequences are MNHEY and SMNVEV (reference sequence). Germline trimming cut 4 bases from V and 7 bases from J; bases unmatched to any gene: 12. CDR3 residues: CASSSVGLDRGATQYF. As DNA, the CDR3 is TGTGCCAGCAGTTCGGTCGGACTGGACAGGGGGGCGACCCAGTACTTC.

CDR3 amino acids: CASSRGQMGEQFF. CDR3 coding DNA: TGTGCCAGCTCCCGAGGACAAATGGGTGAGCAGTTCTTC. The genes are TRBV18 and TRBJ2-1, with TRBD1 as a possible D gene (5 bases). Trimming cost V 6 bases and J 9 bases, with 15 bases left between them. CDR3 length: 13 amino acids. The germline gives CDR1 KGHSH, CDR2 LQKENI.